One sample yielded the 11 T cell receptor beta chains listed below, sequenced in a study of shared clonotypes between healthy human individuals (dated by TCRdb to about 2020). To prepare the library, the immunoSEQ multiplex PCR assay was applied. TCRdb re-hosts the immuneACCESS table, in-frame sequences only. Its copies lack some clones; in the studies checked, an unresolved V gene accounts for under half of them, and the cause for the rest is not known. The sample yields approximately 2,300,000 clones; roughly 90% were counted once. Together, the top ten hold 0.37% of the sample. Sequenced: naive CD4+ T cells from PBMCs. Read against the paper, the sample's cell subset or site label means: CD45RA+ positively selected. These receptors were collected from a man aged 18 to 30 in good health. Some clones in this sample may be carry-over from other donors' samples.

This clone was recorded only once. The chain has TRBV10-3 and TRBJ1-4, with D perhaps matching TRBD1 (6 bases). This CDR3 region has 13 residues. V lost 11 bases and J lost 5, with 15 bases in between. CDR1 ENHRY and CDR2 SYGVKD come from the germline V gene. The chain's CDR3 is CASGGAENEKLFF. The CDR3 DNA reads TGTGCCTCGGGGGGGGCGGAGAATGAAAAACTGTTTTTT.

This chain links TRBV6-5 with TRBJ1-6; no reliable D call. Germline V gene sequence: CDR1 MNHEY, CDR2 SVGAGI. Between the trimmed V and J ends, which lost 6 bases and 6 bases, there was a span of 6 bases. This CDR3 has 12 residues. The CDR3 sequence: CASRDVNSPLHF. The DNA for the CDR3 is TGTGCCAGCAGAGATGTTAATTCACCCCTCCACTTT.

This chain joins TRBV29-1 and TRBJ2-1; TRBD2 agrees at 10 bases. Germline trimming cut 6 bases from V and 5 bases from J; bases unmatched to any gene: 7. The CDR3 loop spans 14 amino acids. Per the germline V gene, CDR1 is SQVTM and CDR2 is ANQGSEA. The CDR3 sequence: CSVLRTSGHNEQFF. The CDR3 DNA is TGCAGCGTCTTAAGGACTAGCGGACACAATGAGCAGTTCTTC.

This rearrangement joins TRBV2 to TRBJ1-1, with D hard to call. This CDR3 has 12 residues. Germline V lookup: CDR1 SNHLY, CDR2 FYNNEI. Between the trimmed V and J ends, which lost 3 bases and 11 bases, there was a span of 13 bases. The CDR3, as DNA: TGTGCCAGCAGTGACGACGACAATTGGGCTTTCTTT. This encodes CASSDDDNWAFF.

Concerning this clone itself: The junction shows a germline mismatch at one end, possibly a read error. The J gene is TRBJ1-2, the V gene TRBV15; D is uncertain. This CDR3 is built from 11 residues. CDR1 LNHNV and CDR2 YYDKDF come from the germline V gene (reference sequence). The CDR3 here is CATSRGNDYNF. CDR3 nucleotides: TGTGCCACCAGCAGAGGAAATGATTACAACTTC.

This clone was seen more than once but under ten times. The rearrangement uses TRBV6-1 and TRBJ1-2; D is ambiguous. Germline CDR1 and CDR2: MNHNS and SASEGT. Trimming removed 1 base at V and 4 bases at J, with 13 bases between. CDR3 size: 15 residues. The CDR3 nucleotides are TGTGCCAGCAGTGAAGGCGCATTGAGGCTCTATGGCTACACCTTC. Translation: CASSEGALRLYGYTF.

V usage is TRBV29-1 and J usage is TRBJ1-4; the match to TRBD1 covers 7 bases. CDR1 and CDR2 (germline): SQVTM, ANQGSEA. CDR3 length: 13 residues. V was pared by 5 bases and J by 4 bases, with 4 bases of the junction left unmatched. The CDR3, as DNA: TGCAGCGTTAGACAGGGCGTTAATGAAAAACTGTTTTTT. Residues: CSVRQGVNEKLFF.

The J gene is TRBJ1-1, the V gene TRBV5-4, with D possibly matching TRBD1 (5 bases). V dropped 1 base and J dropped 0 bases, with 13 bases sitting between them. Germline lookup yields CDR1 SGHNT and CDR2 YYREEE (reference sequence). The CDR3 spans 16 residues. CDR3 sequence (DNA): TGTGCCAGCAGCTTGTGGGGCGGACGCATGAACACTGAAGCTTTCTTT. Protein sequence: CASSLWGGRMNTEAFF.

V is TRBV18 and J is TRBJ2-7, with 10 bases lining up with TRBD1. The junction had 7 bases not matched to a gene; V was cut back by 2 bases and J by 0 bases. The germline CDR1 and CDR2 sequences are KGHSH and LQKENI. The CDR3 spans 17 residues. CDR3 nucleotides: TGTGCCAGCTCACCAACACTGAGGACAGGGGGCTCCTACGAGCAGTACTTC. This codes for CASSPTLRTGGSYEQYF.

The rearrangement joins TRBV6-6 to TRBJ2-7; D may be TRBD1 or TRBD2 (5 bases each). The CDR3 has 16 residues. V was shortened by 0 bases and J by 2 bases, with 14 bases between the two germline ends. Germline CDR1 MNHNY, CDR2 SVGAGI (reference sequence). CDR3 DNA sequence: TGTGCCAGCAGTTACTCGGGGCGGGCAAATACCTACGAGCAGTACTTC. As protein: CASSYSGRANTYEQYF.

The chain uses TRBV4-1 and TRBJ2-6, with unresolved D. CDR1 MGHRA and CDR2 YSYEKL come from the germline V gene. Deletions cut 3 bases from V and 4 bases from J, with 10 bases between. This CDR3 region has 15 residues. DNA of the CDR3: TGCGCCAGCAGCCAGGGGATTCCCGGGGCCAACGTCCTGACTTTC. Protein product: CASSQGIPGANVLTF.